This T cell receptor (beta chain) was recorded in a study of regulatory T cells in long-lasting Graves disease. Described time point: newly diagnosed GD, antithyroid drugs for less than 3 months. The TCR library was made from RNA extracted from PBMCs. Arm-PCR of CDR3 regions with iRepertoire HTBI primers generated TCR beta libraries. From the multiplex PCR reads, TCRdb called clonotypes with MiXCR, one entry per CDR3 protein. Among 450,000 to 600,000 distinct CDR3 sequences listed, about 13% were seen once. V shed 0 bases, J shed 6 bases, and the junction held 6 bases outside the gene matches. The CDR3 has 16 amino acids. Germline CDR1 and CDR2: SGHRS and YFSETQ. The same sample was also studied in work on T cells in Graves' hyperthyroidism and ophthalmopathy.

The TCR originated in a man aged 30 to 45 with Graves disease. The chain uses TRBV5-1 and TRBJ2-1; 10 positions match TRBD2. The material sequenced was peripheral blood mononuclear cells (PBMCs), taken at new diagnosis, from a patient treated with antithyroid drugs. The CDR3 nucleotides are TGCGCCAGCAGCTTGGGGGATGCTAGCGGGAGCAATGAGCAGTTCTTC. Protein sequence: CASSLGDASGSNEQFF.